This entry is about one T cell receptor (beta chain). The table lists this clone with a few counts. The antigen it binds to is not known. Base qualities were left out, and no much larger clone turns up one base away. V was cut back by 4 bases and J by 2 bases, leaving a gap of 9 bases between them. From cysteine to phenylalanine, the CDR3 is 13 amino acids long. Left in the record is the CDR3 DNA by itself, 39 bases read in frame from the first base. The germline V gene (reference sequence) provides CDR1 LNHDA and CDR2 SQIVND. This sample was taken from a study of Tregs in tolerant kidney transplant recipients (dated by TCRdb to between 2018 and 2020). Turning to the overall study: TCRbeta sequencing was used in the study to identify donor-specific regulatory T cells before combined kidney and bone marrow transplantation, and the identified cells were then tracked after transplant. In 3 healthy controls, several methods of expanding Tregs specific for an allogeneic donor were compared by TCRbeta repertoire sequencing. Paper-wide results and their limitations: Although technical replication error seemed to be minimal, the question of biological reproducibility was not addressed directly. Because only a small number of patients were included, the study had limitations, and the results will need to be validated in larger populations as well as under other immunosuppression protocols. Expanding Tregs with activated donor B cells appeared to identify the most biologically relevant and donor-specific TCRbeta repertoire.

Genomic DNA was extracted from sorted cells with the QIAGEN DNeasy Blood and Tissue Kit for TCRbeta CDR3 sequencing. High-throughput TCRbeta CDR3 sequencing was carried out commercially through immunoSEQ, with PCR amplification with bias correction and internal controls included. The authors processed their data as follows. Unique productive TCRbeta sequences were defined by CDR3 nucleotide sequence when primers matched and otherwise by CDR3 amino acid sequence together with Vbeta and Jbeta genes. Sorting error was corrected by removing sequences shared between sorted populations at a frequency ratio of 2:1 or less, and the remaining shared sequences were assigned to the higher population. Donor-reactive sequences were defined as at least 5-fold expanded in CFSE-low cells versus unstimulated cells, with frequency of at least 0.01% in CFSE-low cells. Jensen-Shannon divergence calculated on the top 100 TCRbeta sequences ranked by frequency was used to measure repertoire divergence. For samples with multiple sequencing runs, sorting error was corrected separately for each run before the runs were pooled. What TCRdb holds here is the immuneACCESS table cut down to in-frame rearrangements. Part of the clones is not present; checked against another copy, under half of the missing clones reflect an unresolved V gene, and the others are unexplained. For V, J and clone size, that table is used; D and trimming come from the DNA. The sample table records approximately 260,000 clones; roughly 84% of these occur just once. The biggest ten clones account for less than 0.75% of the sample.

Thawed PBMCs were FACS-sorted into unstimulated Tregs (CD4+CD25+CD127-), CD4+ non-Tregs (CD4+CD25-), CD4 cells and CD8 cells. Healthy control blood was obtained either as purchased buffy coats or from healthy volunteers. Healthy control blood was processed to PBMCs with a Ficoll density gradient and then cryopreserved, whereas patient PBMCs were collected both before and after transplant. The TCR sequence derives from a human donor in good health. This chain is built from TRBV19 and TRBJ2-7, with a weak D call of TRBD1 (5 bases match). The source material was CD4+ T cells from blood. The CDR3 in this case is CASSKGQTYEQYF. The DNA reads as follows: TGTGCCAGTAGTAAAGGACAAACCTACGAGCAGTACTTC.